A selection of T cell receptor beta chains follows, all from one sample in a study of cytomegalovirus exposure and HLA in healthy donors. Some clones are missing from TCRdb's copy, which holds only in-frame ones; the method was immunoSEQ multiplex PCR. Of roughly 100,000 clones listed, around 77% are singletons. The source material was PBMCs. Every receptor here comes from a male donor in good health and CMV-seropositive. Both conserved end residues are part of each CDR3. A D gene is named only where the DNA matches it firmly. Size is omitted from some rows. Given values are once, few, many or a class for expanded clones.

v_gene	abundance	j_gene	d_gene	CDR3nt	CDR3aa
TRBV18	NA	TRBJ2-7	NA	TGTGCCAGCTCACCAGTGGGGCCCGGCGAGCAGTACTTC	CASSPVGPGEQYF
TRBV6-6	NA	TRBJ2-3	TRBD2	TGTGCCAGCAGTCCCTGGACTAGCGGGGTGGGTACGCAGTATTTT	CASSPWTSGVGTQYF
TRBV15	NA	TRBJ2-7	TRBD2	TGTGCCACCAGCAGAGATGCGGGGGGACTAGCGGGTGAGCAGTACTTC	CATSRDAGGLAGEQYF
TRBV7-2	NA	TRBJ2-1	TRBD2	TGTGCCAGCAGCCCCACGGTAGCGGGAGGCTTCAGTGAGCAGTTCTTC	CASSPTVAGGFSEQFF
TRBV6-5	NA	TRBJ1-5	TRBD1	TGTGCCAGCAGTTACTCGATGCAGACAGGGGCTCAGCCCCAGCATTTT	CASSYSMQTGAQPQHF
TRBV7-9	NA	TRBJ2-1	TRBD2	TGTGCCAGCAGCATACTAGCGGGAGAATCCCAAGAGCAGTTCTTC	CASSILAGESQEQFF
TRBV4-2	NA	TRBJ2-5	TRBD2	TGTGCCAGCAGCCTCCCGGGGGGTGAGACCCAGTACTTC	CASSLPGGETQYF
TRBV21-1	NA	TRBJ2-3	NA	TGTGCCAGCAGCAAAGCCCTGACTAGCGGACCTAGCACAGATACGCAGTATTTT	CASSKALTSGPSTDTQYF
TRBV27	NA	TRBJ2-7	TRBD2	TGTGCCAGCAGTTCTACCGGGGGGAACTACGAGCAGTACTTC	CASSSTGGNYEQYF
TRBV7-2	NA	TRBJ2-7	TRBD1	TGTGCCAGCAGCTTAGACAGGGGATTTTACGAGCAGTACTTC	CASSLDRGFYEQYF
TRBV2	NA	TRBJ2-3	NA	TGTGCCAGCCAGGGGGAGGCAGATACGCAGTATTTT	CASQGEADTQYF
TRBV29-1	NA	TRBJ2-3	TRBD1	TGCAGCGTTGCCGGGACAGGGGCAGATACGCAGTATTTT	CSVAGTGADTQYF
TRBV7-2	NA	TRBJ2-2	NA	TGTGCCAGCACCCCGGGAGCGAACACCGGGGAGCTGTTTTTT	CASTPGANTGELFF
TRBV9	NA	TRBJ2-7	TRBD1	TGTGCCAGCAGCGTAGTTGGGACAGGGGGAGCTAAGCAGTACTTC	CASSVVGTGGAKQYF
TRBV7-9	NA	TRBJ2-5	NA	TGTGCCAGCAGCTTCTCATGGGGGGAAGAGACCCAGTACTTC	CASSFSWGEETQYF
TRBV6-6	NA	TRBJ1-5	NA	TGTGCCAGCAGTCAATCGGTTTCACAGCCCCAGCATTTT	CASSQSVSQPQHF
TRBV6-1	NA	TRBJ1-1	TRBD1	TGTGCCAGCAGTCCTAAGACAGGGGTCAACACTGAAGCTTTCTTT	CASSPKTGVNTEAFF
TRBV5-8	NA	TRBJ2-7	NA	TGTGCCAGCAGCTCCCTATATGAAGATCAGTACTTC	CASSSLYEDQYF
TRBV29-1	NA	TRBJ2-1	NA	TGCAGCGTTGGTGGCACAGGGTTTGAGCAGTTCTTC	CSVGGTGFEQFF
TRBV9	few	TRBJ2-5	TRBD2	TGTGCCAGCAGCGTCTCCCTTGGAGCGGGAGAGGAGACCCAGTACTTC	CASSVSLGAGEETQYF
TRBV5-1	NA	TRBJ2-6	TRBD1	TGCGCCAGCAGCTCGCATACAGGGGCTGGGGCCAACGTCCTGACTTTC	CASSSHTGAGANVLTF
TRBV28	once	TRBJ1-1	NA	TGTGCCAGCAGTTTTGAGCAGGGAGGCACTGAAGCTTTCTTT	CASSFEQGGTEAFF
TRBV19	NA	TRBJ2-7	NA	TGTGCCAGTAGTACCCAGGGCGATAGAGGCGAGCAGTACTTC	CASSTQGDRGEQYF
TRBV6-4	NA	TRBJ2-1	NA	TGTGCCAGCTCCCTACAGGGTAGCTCCTACAATGAGCAGTTCTTC	CASSLQGSSYNEQFF
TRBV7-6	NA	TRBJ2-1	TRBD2	TGTGCCAGCAGCTTAGGGACTAGCGGGACTTATGGTGAGCAGTTCTTC	CASSLGTSGTYGEQFF
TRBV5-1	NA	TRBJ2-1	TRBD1	TGCGCCAGCAGCTTGGCGGGACAGGGGACCTACAATGAGCAGTTCTTC	CASSLAGQGTYNEQFF